This passage covers 4 T cell receptor beta chains from one sample sequenced in a study of shared clonotypes between healthy human individuals (dated by TCRdb to 2019 to 2021). Library method: the immunoSEQ multiplex PCR assay. TCRdb limited this immuneACCESS table to in-frame rearrangements with V and J called. A share of clones is missing; checked studies link under half to unresolved V genes, and the rest is unexplained. The table for this sample lists roughly 2 million clones; approximately 94% of them were counted only once. Of the sample, around 1.1% is held by the ten largest clones. For the CD8 naive samples, CD45RO-negative cells were positively selected for CCR7, yielding a CD45RA+CCR7+ population from which TemRA cells were excluded. The sample was naive CD8+ T cells sorted from blood. Sample cell subset or site, as interpreted from the label and publication: CD45RA+CCR7+. These receptors were taken from a man aged 18 to 29 in good health.

This rearrangement joins TRBV6-1 to TRBJ1-1, with 11 bases lining up with TRBD1. This CDR3 is built from 15 residues. Germline V gene data show CDR1 as MNHNS and CDR2 as SASEGT. With V trimmed by 4 bases and J by 10 bases, 11 bases remained unmatched. In DNA form, the CDR3 reads TGTGCCAGCAGTGGGAGGGACAGGGGGACCCTTGGAGCTTTCTTT. This codes for CASSGRDRGTLGAFF.

V usage is TRBV6-1 and J usage is TRBJ1-2; 7 positions agree with TRBD1. In germline, CDR1 is MNHNS, CDR2 SASEGT. The trim removed 2 bases at V and 4 bases at J, leaving 7 bases unmatched. The CDR3 has 15 residues. This CDR3 reads CASSERGTDFYGYTF. The DNA for the CDR3 is TGTGCCAGCAGTGAACGTGGGACAGATTTCTATGGCTACACCTTC.

This clone appeared once. This chain links TRBV13 with TRBJ2-1; 10 positions match TRBD1. This CDR3 contains 13 residues. From germline, CDR1 is PRHDT and CDR2 FYEKMQ (reference sequence). V shed 5 bases and J 7 bases; nucleotides not matched to a gene: 2. Written as DNA, the CDR3 is TGTGCCAGCAGCCCGGACAGGGGGAATGAGCAGTTCTTC. Its translation: CASSPDRGNEQFF.

V usage is TRBV5-1 and J usage is TRBJ1-6; D unclear. Germline V gene data show CDR1 as SGHRS and CDR2 as YFSETQ. The CDR3 runs to 21 residues. V was shortened by 0 bases and J by 1 base, with 23 bases between the two germline ends. CDR3 nucleotide sequence: TGCGCCAGCAGCTTGGAAGGGCTTACTAATACTTCGCTTTCCTATAATTCACCCCTCCACTTT. Translated, it gives CASSLEGLTNTSLSYNSPLHF. The variable domain in full, with the rest retrieved from reference TRBV5-1 and TRBJ1-6, is KAGVTQTPRYLIKTRGQQVTLSCSPISGHRSVSWYQQTPGQGLQFLFEYFSETQRNKGNFPGRFSGRQFSNSRSEMNVSTLELGDSALYLCASSLEGLTNTSLSYNSPLHFGNGTRLTVT.